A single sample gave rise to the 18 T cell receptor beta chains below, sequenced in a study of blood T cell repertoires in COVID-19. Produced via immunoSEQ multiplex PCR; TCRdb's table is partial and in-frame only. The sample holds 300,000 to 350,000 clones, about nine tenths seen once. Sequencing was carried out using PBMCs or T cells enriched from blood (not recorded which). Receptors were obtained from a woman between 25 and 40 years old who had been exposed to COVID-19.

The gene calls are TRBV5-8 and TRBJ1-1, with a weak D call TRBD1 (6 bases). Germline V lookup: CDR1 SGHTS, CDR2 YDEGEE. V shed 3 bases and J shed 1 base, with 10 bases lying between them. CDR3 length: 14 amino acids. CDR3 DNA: TGTGCCAGCAGCTCCGGGACATGGAACACTGAAGCTTTCTTT. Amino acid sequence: CASSSGTWNTEAFF.

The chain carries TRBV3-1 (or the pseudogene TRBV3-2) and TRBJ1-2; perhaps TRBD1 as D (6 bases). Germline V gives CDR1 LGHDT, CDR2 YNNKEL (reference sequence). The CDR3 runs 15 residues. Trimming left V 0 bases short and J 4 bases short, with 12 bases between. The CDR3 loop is CASSQDGGAGYGYTF. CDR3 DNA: TGTGCCAGCAGCCAAGATGGGGGGGCTGGCTATGGCTACACCTTC.

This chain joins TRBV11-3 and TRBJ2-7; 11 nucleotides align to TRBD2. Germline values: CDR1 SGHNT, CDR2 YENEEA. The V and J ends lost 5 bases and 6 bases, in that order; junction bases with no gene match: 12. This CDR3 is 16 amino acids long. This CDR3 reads CASSPPSGLAGGEQYF. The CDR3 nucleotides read TGTGCCAGCAGCCCCCCCTCTGGCCTAGCGGGAGGCGAGCAGTACTTC.

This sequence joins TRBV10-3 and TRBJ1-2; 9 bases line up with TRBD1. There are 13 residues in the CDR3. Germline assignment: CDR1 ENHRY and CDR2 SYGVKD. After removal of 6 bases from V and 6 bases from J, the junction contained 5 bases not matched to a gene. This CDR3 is CAIRGRDRDGYTF. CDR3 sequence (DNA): TGTGCCATCAGGGGACGGGACAGGGATGGCTACACCTTC.

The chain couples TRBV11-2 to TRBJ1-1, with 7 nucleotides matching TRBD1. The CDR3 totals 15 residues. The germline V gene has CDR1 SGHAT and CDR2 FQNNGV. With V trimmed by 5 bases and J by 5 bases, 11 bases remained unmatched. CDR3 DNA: TGTGCCAGCAGCCACACTCAGGGGGGTGTAACTGAAGCTTTCTTT. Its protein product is CASSHTQGGVTEAFF.

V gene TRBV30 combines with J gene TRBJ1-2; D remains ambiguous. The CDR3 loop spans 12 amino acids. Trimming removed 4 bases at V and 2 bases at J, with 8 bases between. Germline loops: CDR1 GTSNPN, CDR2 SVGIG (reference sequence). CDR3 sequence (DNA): TGTGCCTGGATGATCCGGAACTATGGCTACACCTTC. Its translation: CAWMIRNYGYTF. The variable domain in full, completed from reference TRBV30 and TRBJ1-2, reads SQTIHQWPATLVQPVGSPLSLECTVEGTSNPNLYWYRQAAGRGLQLLFYSVGIGQISSEVPQNLSASRPQDRQFILSSKKLLLSDSGFYLCAWMIRNYGYTFGSGTRLTVV.

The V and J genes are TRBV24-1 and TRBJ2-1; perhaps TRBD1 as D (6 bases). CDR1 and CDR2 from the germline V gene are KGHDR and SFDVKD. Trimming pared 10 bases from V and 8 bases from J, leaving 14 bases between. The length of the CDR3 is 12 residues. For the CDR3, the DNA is TGTGCCACAAAAACAGGGAGCGATGAGCAGTTCTTC. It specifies CATKTGSDEQFF.

The CDR3 protein is CASSPLVLQETQYF. The CDR3 DNA reads TGTGCCAGCTCACCACTTGTCCTTCAAGAGACCCAGTACTTC. J is TRBJ2-5 and V is TRBV18; D ambiguous. Germline assignment: CDR1 KGHSH and CDR2 LQKENI. Trimming took 1 base from V and 2 from J, leaving 8 bases between them. The CDR3 is 14 residues long. The variable domain in full, with the rest retrieved from reference TRBV18 and TRBJ2-5, is NAGVMQNPRHLVRRRGQEARLRCSPMKGHSHVYWYRQLPEEGLKFMVYLQKENIIDESGMPKERFSAEFPKEGPSILRIQQVVRGDSAAYFCASSPLVLQETQYFGPGTRLLVL.

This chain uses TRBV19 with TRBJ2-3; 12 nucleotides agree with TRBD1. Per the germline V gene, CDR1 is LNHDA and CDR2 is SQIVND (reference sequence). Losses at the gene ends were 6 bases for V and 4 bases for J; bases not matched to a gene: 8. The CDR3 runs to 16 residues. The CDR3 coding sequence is TGTGCCAGTAGATTCTTCGGGACAGGGGGCCCAGATACGCAGTATTTT. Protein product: CASRFFGTGGPDTQYF.

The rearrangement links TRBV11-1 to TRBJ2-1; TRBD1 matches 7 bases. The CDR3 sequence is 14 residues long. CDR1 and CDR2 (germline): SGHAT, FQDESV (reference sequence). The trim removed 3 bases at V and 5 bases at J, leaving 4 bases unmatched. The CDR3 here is CASSLGTADNEQFF. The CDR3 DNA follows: TGTGCCAGCAGCTTGGGGACAGCTGACAATGAGCAGTTCTTC.

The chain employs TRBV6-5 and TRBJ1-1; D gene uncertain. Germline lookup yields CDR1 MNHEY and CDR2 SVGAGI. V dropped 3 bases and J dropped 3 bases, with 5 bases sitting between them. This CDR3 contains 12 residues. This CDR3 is CASSYSDTEAFF. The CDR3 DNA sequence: TGTGCCAGCAGTTATTCAGACACTGAAGCTTTCTTT.

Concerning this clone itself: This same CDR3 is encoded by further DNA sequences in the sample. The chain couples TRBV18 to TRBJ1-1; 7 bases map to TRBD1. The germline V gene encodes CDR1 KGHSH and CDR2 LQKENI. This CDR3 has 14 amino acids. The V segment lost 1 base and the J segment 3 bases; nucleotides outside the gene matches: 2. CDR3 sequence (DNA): TGTGCCAGCTCACCACGGCAGGGGGACACTGAAGCTTTCTTT. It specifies CASSPRQGDTEAFF. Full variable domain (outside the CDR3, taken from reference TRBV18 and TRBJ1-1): NAGVMQNPRHLVRRRGQEARLRCSPMKGHSHVYWYRQLPEEGLKFMVYLQKENIIDESGMPKERFSAEFPKEGPSILRIQQVVRGDSAAYFCASSPRQGDTEAFFGQGTRLTVV.

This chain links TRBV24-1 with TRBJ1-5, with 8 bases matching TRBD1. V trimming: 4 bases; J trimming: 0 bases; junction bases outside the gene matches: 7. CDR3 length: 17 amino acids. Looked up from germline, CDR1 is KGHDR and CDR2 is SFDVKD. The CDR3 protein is CATSDPDRAYSNQPQHF. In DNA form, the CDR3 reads TGTGCCACCAGTGACCCGGACAGGGCCTATAGCAATCAGCCCCAGCATTTT.

The CDR3 DNA sequence: TGCGCCAGCAGCCCTTCCGGGACTAGCGGGAGCGATGAGCAGTTCTTC. It translates to CASSPSGTSGSDEQFF. The chain combines TRBV5-1 with TRBJ2-1; 14 bases are shared with TRBD2. The CDR3 runs to 16 residues. Germline V gene sequence: CDR1 SGHRS, CDR2 YFSETQ. The V segment lost 4 bases and the J segment 8 bases; nucleotides outside the gene matches: 8.

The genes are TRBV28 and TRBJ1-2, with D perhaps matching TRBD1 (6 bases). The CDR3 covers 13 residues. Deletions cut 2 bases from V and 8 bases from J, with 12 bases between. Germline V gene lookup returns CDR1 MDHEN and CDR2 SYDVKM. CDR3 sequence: CASSLNTGNGYTF. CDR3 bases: TGTGCCAGCAGTTTAAATACAGGGAACGGCTACACCTTC.

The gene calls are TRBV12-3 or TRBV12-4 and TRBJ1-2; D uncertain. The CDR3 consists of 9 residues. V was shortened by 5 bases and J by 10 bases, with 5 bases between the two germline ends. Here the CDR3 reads CASSPPYTF. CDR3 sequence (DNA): TGTGCCAGCAGTCCTCCCTACACCTTC.

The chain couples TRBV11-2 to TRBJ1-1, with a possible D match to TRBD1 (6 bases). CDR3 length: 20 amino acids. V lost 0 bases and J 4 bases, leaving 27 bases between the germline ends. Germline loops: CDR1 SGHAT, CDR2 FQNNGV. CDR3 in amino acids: CASSLESRLTRGGRGTEAFF. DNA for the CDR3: TGTGCCAGCAGCTTAGAGTCGAGGTTGACACGGGGGGGCAGGGGCACTGAAGCTTTCTTT.

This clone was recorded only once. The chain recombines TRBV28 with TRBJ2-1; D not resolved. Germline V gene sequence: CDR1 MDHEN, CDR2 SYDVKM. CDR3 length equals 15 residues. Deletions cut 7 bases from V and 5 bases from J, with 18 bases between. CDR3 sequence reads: CASIYVGRKHNEQFF. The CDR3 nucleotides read TGTGCCAGCATCTACGTAGGCAGGAAACACAATGAGCAGTTCTTC.